The present TCR beta chain was sequenced within a study of CD8 T cells in Susac syndrome. The ends were cut back, 5 bases at V and 4 bases at J, with 3 bases in the middle. The V gene's germline CDR1 is MNHEY and CDR2 SVGEGT. The CDR3 covers 11 residues. Reverse transcription used roughly 0.5 to 1 ug RNA and random hexamers. TCRdb ran MiXCR on the immunoSEQ multiplex PCR reads and lists one entry per CDR3 protein. The sample includes about 76,000 distinct CDR3 sequences, about 94% of them seen just once. What was sequenced was CD8+ T cells from PBMCs. The V call is TRBV6-2 or TRBV6-3, the J call TRBJ1-3; D not certain. The sequence derives from a human donor with Susac syndrome. CDR3 sequence reads: CASSRGNTIYF. The CDR3 DNA reads TGTGCCAGCAGTCGAGGAAACACCATATATTTT.